This T cell receptor beta chain emerged from a study of T cells in localized non-small cell lung cancer. Produced via immunoSEQ multiplex PCR; TCRdb's table is partial and in-frame only. Here the sample spans about 1,500 clones, 36% being singletons. Study-wide results and caveats: Uninvolved adjacent lung, not tumor, had the highest T cell clonality. Of the top 100 tumor clones, median roughly 53 were in adjacent lung, over 25 among its top 100.

Trimming at V came to 6 bases and at J to 5 bases, leaving 2 bases not matched to a gene. CDR3 length: 12 amino acids. Germline V gene data show CDR1 as MNHGY and CDR2 as SAAAGT. This clone ranks as medium-sized. Its antigen is unidentified. The genes are TRBV6-8 and TRBJ2-5, with 8 bases matching TRBD2. This TCR was sampled from a woman aged 35-75 years with stage I lung adenocarcinoma. Sequences were derived from lung tumor tissue, sampled before any cancer treatment. CDR3 DNA: TGTGCCAGCAGCGGGGGGGAGGAGACCCAGTACTTC. It encodes CASSGGEETQYF.